These T cell receptor beta chains were read from a single sample in a study of T cell repertoires in cytomegalovirus infection. MiXCR, applied by TCRdb to the reads, yields one record per CDR3 protein. This table has over 250,000 distinct CDR3 sequences, 22% appearing once. These receptors lack a known antigen. The sample consisted of cultured PBMCs, taken from culture after CMV antigen stimulation. These receptors were collected from a human donor in good health (CMV status not recorded). Some clones in this sample may be carry-over from other donors' samples. CDR3s include the opening cysteine and the closing phenylalanine or tryptophan. Each record gives: V gene, CDR3 length, D gene, clone size, J gene, CDR3 protein, CDR3 DNA. D genes are given only for firm matches. A clone size is listed for some rows: how often the clone was seen (once, few, many), or a class if it is expanded.

V gene: TRBV7-2
CDR3 length: 16
D gene: TRBD2
clone size: many
J gene: TRBJ2-7
CDR3 protein: CASSSGGASGKRGQYF
CDR3 DNA: TGTGCCAGCAGCTCGGGGGGGGCTAGCGGGAAGAGGGGGCAGTACTTC

V gene: TRBV28
CDR3 length: 15
D gene: TRBD2
clone size: few
J gene: TRBJ2-1
CDR3 protein: CASRVALAGHNEQFF
CDR3 DNA: TGTGCCAGCAGGGTTGCTTTAGCGGGACACAATGAGCAGTTCTTC

V gene: TRBV6-1
CDR3 length: 15
D gene: TRBD2
clone size: many
J gene: TRBJ2-1
CDR3 protein: CASTLRVAGNNEQFF
CDR3 DNA: TGTGCCAGCACCCTTCGGGTAGCGGGGAACAATGAGCAGTTCTTC

V gene: TRBV2
CDR3 length: 15
D gene: TRBD2
clone size: few
J gene: TRBJ2-1
CDR3 protein: CASSEDSGRGNEQFF
CDR3 DNA: TGTGCCAGCAGTGAGGATAGCGGGAGGGGCAATGAGCAGTTCTTC

V gene: TRBV5-1
CDR3 length: 16
D gene: TRBD2
clone size: NA
J gene: TRBJ2-1
CDR3 protein: CASSPRTSGMNNEQFF
CDR3 DNA: TGCGCCAGCAGCCCCCGCACTAGCGGGATGAACAATGAGCAGTTCTTC

V gene: TRBV5-1
CDR3 length: 16
D gene: NA
clone size: NA
J gene: TRBJ2-3
CDR3 protein: CASSLESRIRTDTQYF
CDR3 DNA: TGCGCCAGCAGTCTTGAGAGTAGAATTCGCACAGATACGCAGTATTTT

V gene: TRBV28
CDR3 length: 12
D gene: TRBD1
clone size: NA
J gene: TRBJ1-5
CDR3 protein: CASTGVDQPQHF
CDR3 DNA: TGTGCCAGTACAGGGGTGGATCAGCCCCAGCATTTT

V gene: TRBV3-1
CDR3 length: 15
D gene: TRBD1
clone size: few
J gene: TRBJ1-3
CDR3 protein: CASRSQGAAGNTIYF
CDR3 DNA: TGTGCCAGCAGATCACAGGGGGCAGCTGGAAACACCATATATTTT

V gene: TRBV7-8
CDR3 length: 16
D gene: NA
clone size: NA
J gene: TRBJ2-1
CDR3 protein: CASSPGLVAAYNEQFF
CDR3 DNA: TGTGCCAGCAGCCCCGGTCTAGTAGCGGCCTACAATGAGCAGTTCTTC

V gene: TRBV20-1
CDR3 length: 11
D gene: NA
clone size: NA
J gene: TRBJ2-5
CDR3 protein: CSAPGGKTQYF
CDR3 DNA: TGCAGTGCCCCAGGGGGGAAGACCCAGTACTTC

V gene: TRBV7-2
CDR3 length: 15
D gene: NA
clone size: many
J gene: TRBJ2-3
CDR3 protein: CASSSGVQKTDTQYF
CDR3 DNA: TGTGCCAGCAGCTCGGGAGTACAGAAGACAGATACGCAGTATTTT

V gene: TRBV6-2/TRBV6-3
CDR3 length: 22
D gene: TRBD2
clone size: NA
J gene: TRBJ2-6
CDR3 protein: CASSRSPGLAGEGASGANVLTF
CDR3 DNA: TGTGCCAGCAGCCGATCACCGGGACTAGCGGGAGAAGGGGCCTCTGGGGCCAACGTCCTGACTTTC

V gene: TRBV7-2
CDR3 length: 13
D gene: NA
clone size: many
J gene: TRBJ2-2
CDR3 protein: CASSWTTPGELFF
CDR3 DNA: TGTGCCAGCAGCTGGACAACACCCGGGGAGCTGTTTTTT

V gene: TRBV4-1
CDR3 length: 17
D gene: TRBD2
clone size: NA
J gene: TRBJ2-2
CDR3 protein: CASSHTSGTSGTGELFF
CDR3 DNA: TGCGCCAGCAGCCATACCTCCGGGACTAGCGGCACCGGGGAGCTGTTTTTT

V gene: TRBV10-2
CDR3 length: 15
D gene: TRBD2
clone size: NA
J gene: TRBJ2-1
CDR3 protein: CASSESGRPLYEQFF
CDR3 DNA: TGCGCCAGCAGTGAATCCGGGAGGCCCTTATATGAGCAGTTCTTC

V gene: TRBV29-1
CDR3 length: 14
D gene: TRBD1
clone size: NA
J gene: TRBJ2-7
CDR3 protein: CSVGGAGGLYEQYF
CDR3 DNA: TGCAGCGTCGGAGGGGCAGGGGGCTTATACGAGCAGTACTTC

V gene: TRBV4-3
CDR3 length: 17
D gene: NA
clone size: NA
J gene: TRBJ2-3
CDR3 protein: CASSQDGRASGTDTQYF
CDR3 DNA: TGCGCCAGCAGCCAAGACGGTAGGGCTAGCGGCACAGATACGCAGTATTTT

V gene: TRBV28
CDR3 length: 13
D gene: NA
clone size: few
J gene: TRBJ1-2
CDR3 protein: CASSLEADDGYTF
CDR3 DNA: TGTGCCAGCAGTTTGGAGGCCGACGACGGCTACACCTTC

V gene: TRBV7-3
CDR3 length: 13
D gene: NA
clone size: NA
J gene: TRBJ2-3
CDR3 protein: CASSLISTDTQYF
CDR3 DNA: TGTGCCAGCAGCTTAATAAGCACAGATACGCAGTATTTT

V gene: TRBV12-3/TRBV12-4
CDR3 length: 15
D gene: NA
clone size: many
J gene: TRBJ2-2
CDR3 protein: CASRPSGTHTGELFF
CDR3 DNA: TGTGCCAGCAGGCCCTCCGGGACACACACCGGGGAGCTGTTTTTT

V gene: TRBV5-1
CDR3 length: 15
D gene: NA
clone size: few
J gene: TRBJ1-5
CDR3 protein: CASSLEGREDQPQHF
CDR3 DNA: TGCGCCAGCAGCTTGGAGGGACGGGAGGATCAGCCCCAGCATTTT

V gene: TRBV7-2
CDR3 length: 12
D gene: NA
clone size: many
J gene: TRBJ2-3
CDR3 protein: CASSLRTDTQYF
CDR3 DNA: TGTGCCAGCAGCTTAAGGACAGATACGCAGTATTTT

V gene: TRBV7-9
CDR3 length: 18
D gene: NA
clone size: NA
J gene: TRBJ2-1
CDR3 protein: CASSQPRTAILTYNEQFF
CDR3 DNA: TGTGCCAGCAGCCAACCACGGACAGCAATACTCACCTACAATGAGCAGTTCTTC

V gene: TRBV7-2
CDR3 length: 12
D gene: NA
clone size: many
J gene: TRBJ2-7
CDR3 protein: CASSLAPGEQYF
CDR3 DNA: TGTGCCAGCAGCTTAGCCCCTGGGGAGCAGTACTTC

V gene: TRBV6-5
CDR3 length: 15
D gene: NA
clone size: NA
J gene: TRBJ1-2
CDR3 protein: CASSYGVQGGGGYTF
CDR3 DNA: TGTGCCAGCAGTTACGGTGTACAGGGCGGTGGTGGCTACACCTTC

V gene: TRBV27
CDR3 length: 16
D gene: NA
clone size: NA
J gene: TRBJ2-7
CDR3 protein: CASSTLLPLSSYEQYF
CDR3 DNA: TGTGCCAGCAGTACCCTTTTGCCCCTCAGCTCCTACGAGCAGTACTTC

V gene: TRBV12-3/TRBV12-4
CDR3 length: 17
D gene: TRBD1
clone size: many
J gene: TRBJ2-7
CDR3 protein: CASSLIFFGQGSYEQYF
CDR3 DNA: TGTGCCAGCAGTTTGATTTTTTTTGGACAGGGGTCCTACGAGCAGTACTTC

V gene: TRBV12-5
CDR3 length: 15
D gene: TRBD1
clone size: NA
J gene: TRBJ1-2
CDR3 protein: CASGGTGAHYRGYTF
CDR3 DNA: TGTGCTAGTGGTGGAACAGGGGCTCATTATCGTGGCTACACCTTC

V gene: TRBV7-6
CDR3 length: 14
D gene: NA
clone size: many
J gene: TRBJ2-6
CDR3 protein: CASEKGSGANVLTF
CDR3 DNA: TGTGCCAGCGAGAAAGGCTCTGGGGCCAACGTCCTGACTTTC

V gene: TRBV11-3
CDR3 length: 17
D gene: NA
clone size: few
J gene: TRBJ2-3
CDR3 protein: CASSFSASPRGPDTQYF
CDR3 DNA: TGTGCCAGCAGCTTCAGTGCGTCGCCCCGGGGCCCAGATACGCAGTATTTT

V gene: TRBV7-8
CDR3 length: 15
D gene: TRBD2
clone size: many
J gene: TRBJ2-3
CDR3 protein: CASSPRTSGSGAQYF
CDR3 DNA: TGTGCCAGCAGCCCCAGGACTAGCGGGAGCGGAGCGCAGTATTTT

V gene: TRBV15
CDR3 length: 20
D gene: NA
clone size: few
J gene: TRBJ2-6
CDR3 protein: CATSRDRFRAQAPGANVLTF
CDR3 DNA: TGTGCCACCAGCAGAGATCGGTTCCGGGCCCAAGCTCCTGGGGCCAACGTCCTGACTTTC

V gene: TRBV6-1
CDR3 length: 14
D gene: TRBD1
clone size: NA
J gene: TRBJ2-5
CDR3 protein: CASRGQGISETQYF
CDR3 DNA: TGTGCCAGCAGAGGACAGGGGATATCCGAGACCCAGTACTTC

V gene: TRBV5-4
CDR3 length: 17
D gene: TRBD1
clone size: few
J gene: TRBJ2-2
CDR3 protein: CASSLGGGTGDTGELFF
CDR3 DNA: TGTGCCAGCAGCTTGGGAGGGGGGACAGGAGACACCGGGGAGCTGTTTTTT

V gene: TRBV5-1
CDR3 length: 11
D gene: NA
clone size: NA
J gene: TRBJ2-1
CDR3 protein: CASSFRYEQFF
CDR3 DNA: TGCGCCAGCAGCTTTAGATACGAGCAGTTCTTC

V gene: TRBV10-3
CDR3 length: 15
D gene: NA
clone size: NA
J gene: TRBJ2-1
CDR3 protein: CAISVGGGRDYEQFF
CDR3 DNA: TGTGCCATCAGTGTGGGGGGGGGCCGGGACTATGAGCAGTTCTTC

V gene: TRBV6-1
CDR3 length: 15
D gene: NA
clone size: NA
J gene: TRBJ2-1
CDR3 protein: CASSGGHLLYNEQFF
CDR3 DNA: TGTGCCAGCAGTGGGGGACATTTACTCTACAATGAGCAGTTCTTC

V gene: TRBV12-3/TRBV12-4
CDR3 length: 17
D gene: TRBD1
clone size: many
J gene: TRBJ2-3
CDR3 protein: CASSLRHRDRGPDTQYF
CDR3 DNA: TGTGCCAGCAGTTTACGGCACCGGGACAGGGGCCCAGATACGCAGTATTTT

V gene: TRBV12-3/TRBV12-4
CDR3 length: 18
D gene: TRBD2
clone size: many
J gene: TRBJ2-2
CDR3 protein: CASSLYVPGGANTGELFF
CDR3 DNA: TGTGCCAGCAGTTTATACGTTCCGGGAGGGGCGAACACCGGGGAGCTGTTTTTT

V gene: TRBV12-3/TRBV12-4
CDR3 length: 15
D gene: TRBD2
clone size: many
J gene: TRBJ2-1
CDR3 protein: CASSLGLAGENEQFF
CDR3 DNA: TGTGCCAGCAGTTTAGGGCTAGCGGGAGAAAATGAGCAGTTCTTC

V gene: TRBV6-1
CDR3 length: 14
D gene: NA
clone size: many
J gene: TRBJ2-3
CDR3 protein: CASGGTENLDTQYF
CDR3 DNA: TGTGCCAGCGGCGGGACAGAGAATTTGGATACGCAGTATTTT

V gene: TRBV11-3
CDR3 length: 14
D gene: NA
clone size: many
J gene: TRBJ2-2
CDR3 protein: CASSLIGGSGELFF
CDR3 DNA: TGTGCCAGCAGCCTCATAGGGGGATCGGGGGAGCTGTTTTTT

V gene: TRBV28
CDR3 length: 13
D gene: TRBD1
clone size: few
J gene: TRBJ1-2
CDR3 protein: CASSPGTGIGYTF
CDR3 DNA: TGTGCCAGCAGTCCGGGGACAGGGATTGGCTACACCTTC

V gene: TRBV11-2
CDR3 length: 16
D gene: TRBD2
clone size: many
J gene: TRBJ2-1
CDR3 protein: CASSLDLAGNYNEQFF
CDR3 DNA: TGTGCCAGCAGCTTAGACCTAGCGGGGAATTACAATGAGCAGTTCTTC

V gene: TRBV29-1
CDR3 length: 12
D gene: NA
clone size: few
J gene: TRBJ1-1
CDR3 protein: CSVEWGGTEAFF
CDR3 DNA: TGCAGCGTTGAGTGGGGTGGGACTGAAGCTTTCTTT

V gene: TRBV6-2/TRBV6-3
CDR3 length: 16
D gene: TRBD2
clone size: many
J gene: TRBJ2-1
CDR3 protein: CASSRTSGSVYNEQFF
CDR3 DNA: TGTGCCAGCAGCCGGACTAGCGGGAGCGTCTACAATGAGCAGTTCTTC

V gene: TRBV6-6
CDR3 length: 16
D gene: NA
clone size: few
J gene: TRBJ2-7
CDR3 protein: CASSYGGGSALSEQYF
CDR3 DNA: TGTGCCAGCAGTTACGGGGGCGGTAGTGCCCTAAGCGAGCAGTACTTC

V gene: TRBV7-2
CDR3 length: 14
D gene: TRBD2
clone size: few
J gene: TRBJ2-5
CDR3 protein: CASSQMGGRETQYF
CDR3 DNA: TGTGCCAGCAGCCAGATGGGGGGGAGGGAGACCCAGTACTTC

V gene: TRBV11-2
CDR3 length: 16
D gene: NA
clone size: NA
J gene: TRBJ2-1
CDR3 protein: CASSPARGRRNNEQFF
CDR3 DNA: TGTGCCAGCAGCCCTGCCCGGGGCCGCCGAAACAATGAGCAGTTCTTC

V gene: TRBV6-5
CDR3 length: 20
D gene: TRBD1
clone size: NA
J gene: TRBJ2-4
CDR3 protein: CASSRTGQGVPRIAKNIQYF
CDR3 DNA: TGTGCCAGCAGTCGAACAGGACAGGGGGTACCCCGTATAGCCAAAAACATTCAGTACTTC

V gene: TRBV6-2/TRBV6-3
CDR3 length: 13
D gene: NA
clone size: NA
J gene: TRBJ2-1
CDR3 protein: CASSYSRKDEQFF
CDR3 DNA: TGTGCCAGCAGTTACTCCCGAAAAGATGAGCAGTTCTTC

V gene: TRBV6-8
CDR3 length: 15
D gene: NA
clone size: NA
J gene: TRBJ1-1
CDR3 protein: CASFPLQGPRAEAFF
CDR3 DNA: TGTGCCAGCTTTCCTCTCCAGGGACCACGGGCTGAAGCTTTCTTT

V gene: TRBV12-3/TRBV12-4
CDR3 length: 16
D gene: NA
clone size: NA
J gene: TRBJ2-2
CDR3 protein: CASSPPETQITGELFF
CDR3 DNA: TGTGCCAGCAGCCCGCCCGAGACACAAATCACCGGGGAGCTGTTTTTT

V gene: TRBV20-1
CDR3 length: 13
D gene: TRBD1
clone size: few
J gene: TRBJ1-1
CDR3 protein: CSARDRGLSEAFF
CDR3 DNA: TGCAGTGCTAGAGACAGGGGGCTCTCGGAGGCTTTCTTT

V gene: TRBV15
CDR3 length: 15
D gene: TRBD1
clone size: few
J gene: TRBJ1-5
CDR3 protein: CATSVGQGHNQPQHF
CDR3 DNA: TGTGCCACCAGCGTCGGACAGGGGCACAATCAGCCCCAGCATTTT